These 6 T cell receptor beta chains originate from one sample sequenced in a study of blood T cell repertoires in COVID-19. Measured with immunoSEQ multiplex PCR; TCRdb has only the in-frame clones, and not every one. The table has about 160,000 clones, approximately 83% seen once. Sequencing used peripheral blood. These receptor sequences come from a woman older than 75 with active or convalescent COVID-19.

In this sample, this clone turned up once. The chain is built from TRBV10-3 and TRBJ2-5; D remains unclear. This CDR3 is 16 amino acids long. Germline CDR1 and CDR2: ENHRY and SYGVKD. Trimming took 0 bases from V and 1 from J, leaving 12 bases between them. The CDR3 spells CAISESIGGSQETQYF. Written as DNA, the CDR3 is TGTGCCATCAGTGAGTCGATAGGCGGCTCCCAAGAGACCCAGTACTTC.

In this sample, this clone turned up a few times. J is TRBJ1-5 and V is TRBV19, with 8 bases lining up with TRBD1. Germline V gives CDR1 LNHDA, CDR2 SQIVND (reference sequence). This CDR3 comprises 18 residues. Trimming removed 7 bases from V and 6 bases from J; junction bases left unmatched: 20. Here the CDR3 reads CASTLATTNPGGGQPQHF. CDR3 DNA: TGTGCCAGTACCCTAGCGACTACCAATCCAGGGGGCGGTCAGCCCCAGCATTTT.

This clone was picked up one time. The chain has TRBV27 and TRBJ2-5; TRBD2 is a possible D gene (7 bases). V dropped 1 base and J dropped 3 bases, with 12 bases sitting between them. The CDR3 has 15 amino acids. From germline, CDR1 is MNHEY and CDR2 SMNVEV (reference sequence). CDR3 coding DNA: TGTGCCAGCAGTTTATGGGCGGGGGCAGAAGAGACCCAGTACTTC. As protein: CASSLWAGAEETQYF.

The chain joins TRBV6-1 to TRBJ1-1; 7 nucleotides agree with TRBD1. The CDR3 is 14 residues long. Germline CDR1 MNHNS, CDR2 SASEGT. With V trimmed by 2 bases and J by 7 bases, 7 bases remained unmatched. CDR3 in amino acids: CASSEHVGQDEAFF. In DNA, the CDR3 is TGTGCCAGCAGTGAACATGTCGGACAGGATGAAGCTTTCTTT.

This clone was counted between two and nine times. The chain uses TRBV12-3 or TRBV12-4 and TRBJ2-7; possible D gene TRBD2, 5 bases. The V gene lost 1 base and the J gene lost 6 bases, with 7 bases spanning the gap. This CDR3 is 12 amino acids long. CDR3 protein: CASSLVGVEQYF. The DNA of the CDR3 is TGTGCCAGCAGTTTAGTCGGGGTCGAGCAGTACTTC.

CDR3 protein: CASSQDPPVADAYNEQFF. CDR3 nucleotide sequence: TGTGCCAGCAGCCAAGACCCCCCTGTAGCTGACGCCTACAATGAGCAGTTCTTC. The chain couples TRBV4-2 to TRBJ2-1; D call uncertain. The CDR3 totals 18 residues. CDR1 is LGHNA and CDR2 is YNFKEQ in the germline V gene. V dropped 0 bases and J dropped 2 bases, with 17 bases sitting between them.